The table lists the clone carrying this T cell receptor beta chain with a few counts. The sample's time point: sample taken at primary tumor resection. Donation came from some 72 patients with untreated early-stage non-small cell lung cancer. Extraction of whole RNA from tumor, nontumor lung or frozen PBMC preceded unsorted sequencing. These data originate in a study of spatial heterogeneity in lung cancer. For the study at large: TCR and UMI combinations that were unique each appeared, on average, more than ten times in raw reads.

CDR1 and CDR2 (germline): DFQATT, SNEGSKA (reference sequence). CDR3 length equals 15 residues. V shed 5 bases and J shed 3 bases, with 18 bases lying between them. TCRdb re-derived calls from the 5' RACE reads in MiXCR, one entry per CDR3 protein. This table has tens of thousands of distinct CDR3 sequences, under 7.5% appearing once. This sample comprised PBMCs, obtained at surgery. The chain joins TRBV20-1 to TRBJ2-3; D perhaps matches TRBD2 (6 bases). The sequence came from a female donor with early-stage non-small cell lung cancer. The CDR3 loop is CSAPEAGGWTDTQYF. Here the CDR3 DNA reads TGCAGTGCTCCCGAGGCCGGAGGGTGGACAGATACGCAGTATTTT.